Many counts were recorded for the clone carrying this T cell receptor (beta chain). The antigen remains undetermined. Researchers took RNA transcripts and amplified the TCR beta CDR3 regions from them. First-round RT-PCR with HTBI primers amplified the TCR CDR3 region. TCRdb recomputed calls from the multiplex PCR reads with MiXCR, one row per CDR3 protein. The sample comprises about 600,000 distinct CDR3 sequences, 16% of which are singletons, and less than 3.5% rests with the top ten. The sample is drawn from a study of T cells in Graves' hyperthyroidism and ophthalmopathy. Germline V gene sequence: CDR1 SGHNT, CDR2 YENEEA. The junction had 13 bases not matched to a gene; V was cut back by 6 bases and J by 6 bases. This CDR3 comprises 15 residues. Study-wide results and caveats: Stable hyperthyroidism was told apart from ophthalmopathy by a model built on 13 V-J features. Most clonotypes expanded in the thyroid (above 0.001) were also present in blood.

Investigators excluded patients with uncontrolled infection, other autoimmune disease, pregnancy or lactation. The V gene is TRBV11-3, the J gene TRBJ2-7; 8 bases match TRBD1. Sequencing was done on a sample of blood. The sequence derives from a middle-aged woman with Graves' ophthalmopathy. The CDR3 DNA sequence: TGTGCCAGCAGATCCGGGGACAGGAAAAGAAGCGAGCAGTACTTC. Amino acid sequence: CASRSGDRKRSEQYF.